One T cell receptor (beta chain) is described in this entry. The antigen is unknown. Expressed TCRB transcripts were sequenced because the entire RNA isolate underwent reverse transcription. The average output of naive, central memory and regulatory T cell samples was about 3.57 million reads. Using immunoSEQ multiplex PCR, the repertoire was profiled, and TCRdb retains in-frame clones only, with some absent. The data show around 310,000 clones, approximately 13% seen once. J was trimmed by 5 bases and V by 7 bases; bases with no gene match: 8. The CDR3 totals 13 residues. Germline V gene sequence: CDR1 GTSNPN, CDR2 SVGIG (reference sequence). CD45RO/CCR7/CD25/CD127/CD95/CD27 sorting isolated CD4+ naive, central memory, regulatory and stem cell-like memory cells. The sample comes from a study of beta chain features in type 1 diabetes. About the study: The patients were much like the healthy donors in age, gender and cell yields.

Study-level results: Shortening of TCRB CDR3s, moderate but significant, appeared in all four CD4+ subsets of Type 1 diabetes patients.

This receptor was identified in a woman under 30 with type 1 diabetes. Sequenced: naive CD4+ T cells from blood. The chain is built from TRBV30 and TRBJ1-1; 9 bases are a match to TRBD1. CDR3 sequence reads: CASVDRGRTEAFF. The CDR3 DNA reads TGTGCCTCGGTCGACAGGGGGAGAACTGAAGCTTTCTTT.